The entry below describes one T cell receptor (beta chain). The antigen remains unidentified. An end of the junction does not agree with germline; a read error may underlie this. The sample originates from a study of graft-versus-host responses after intestinal transplantation. For the study at large: Each patient got anti-thymocyte globulin induction, then tacrolimus and steroids for roughly 3 years. Whole-study findings and limits: Detection of GvH clones occurred in recipient marrow, and some had their first appearance in ileum or blood.

Data came from immunoSEQ multiplex PCR; TCRdb stores just in-frame clones and leaves some out. The table has 90,000 to 150,000 clones, over 80% seen once. The CDR3 loop spans 16 amino acids. Germline loops: CDR1 SSHAT, CDR2 FNYEAQ (reference sequence). The clonotype was recovered from a human donor who received an intestinal transplant. The sequences come from unstimulated CD4+ T cells sorted from spleen or lymph node cells, collected before intestinal transplant. The chain couples TRBV7-7 to TRBJ2-1, with D possibly being TRBD2 (6 bases). CDR3 in DNA: TGTGCTAGCAGCCCAGGGACTGCTAGCTCCTACAATGAGCAGTTCTTC. Residues: CASSPGTASSYNEQFF.